Below, 20 T cell receptor beta chains from the same sample are listed, as sequenced in a study of T cells in Graves' hyperthyroidism and ophthalmopathy. Amplification targeted TCR beta CDR3 regions from RNA transcripts. TCR CDR3 underwent first-round RT-PCR with the HTBI primer set. TCRdb reanalysed the multiplex PCR reads using MiXCR and keeps one entry per CDR3 protein. The sample carries roughly 510,000 distinct CDR3 sequences, 40% to 55% recorded once. Material: peripheral blood or thyroid tissue (not recorded which). The receptor source for this set is an adult woman with Graves' disease, either hyperthyroidism or ophthalmopathy (not recorded which).

The sample holds a few counts of this clonotype. This chain links TRBV4-2 with TRBJ2-7, with D possibly TRBD2 on 5 matching bases. The CDR3 runs to 15 residues. Germline V gene lookup returns CDR1 LGHNA and CDR2 YNFKEQ. Deletions cut 2 bases from V and 4 bases from J, with 15 bases between. The chain's CDR3 is CASSQSLESPYEQYF. CDR3 coding DNA: TGTGCCAGCAGCCAATCACTAGAGAGTCCGTACGAGCAGTACTTC.

This clonotype occurred a few times. The CDR3 loop is CAIRQGAEDEQYF. CDR3 nucleotides: TGTGCCATCCGGCAGGGGGCAGAGGACGAGCAGTACTTC. The chain carries TRBV10-3 and TRBJ2-7, with 8 bases lining up with TRBD1. J gave up 5 bases and V 8 bases, and 8 bases lay outside the gene matches. The germline gives CDR1 ENHRY, CDR2 SYGVKD. This CDR3 is built from 13 residues.

The table lists this clonotype with many counts. This chain links TRBV6-8 with TRBJ1-1; 7 bases match TRBD1. Unmatched junction bases numbered 14, after V lost 11 bases and J lost 2 bases. CDR1 is MNHGY and CDR2 is SAAAGT in the germline V gene. This CDR3 has 15 residues. The CDR3 region has the DNA TGTGCCGGCGTTAGAACCGGGACAGAAAACACTGAAGCTTTCTTT. Its translation: CAGVRTGTENTEAFF.

Written as DNA, the CDR3 is TGTGCCAGCAGCCTCTTTCAGGGGCGCGTTAGCAATGAGCAGTTCTTC. Translating gives CASSLFQGRVSNEQFF. The V call is TRBV7-2, the J call TRBJ2-1; D may be TRBD1 (6 bases). V was cut by 5 bases and J by 6 bases, with 20 bases left in between. Germline V gene data show CDR1 as SGHTA and CDR2 as FQGNSA. The CDR3 runs 16 residues.

The gene calls are TRBV6-6 and TRBJ1-1; D is ambiguous. Germline lookup yields CDR1 MNHNY and CDR2 SVGAGI (reference sequence). V was cut by 5 bases and J by 5 bases, with 15 bases left in between. The CDR3 contains 14 residues. This chain's CDR3 is CASSPPSGETEAFF. In nucleotides, the CDR3 is TGTGCCAGCAGTCCGCCCAGTGGGGAAACTGAAGCTTTCTTT.

The chain employs TRBV2 and TRBJ1-2; the match to TRBD1 covers 9 bases. CDR1 is SNHLY and CDR2 is FYNNEI in the germline V gene. The CDR3 runs 19 residues. V was pared by 6 bases and J by 1 base, with 18 bases of the junction left unmatched. This chain's CDR3 is CASSFKSGGQGFNNYGYTF. DNA of the CDR3: TGTGCCAGCAGCTTCAAAAGTGGAGGACAGGGGTTCAATAACTATGGCTACACCTTC.

The chain recombines TRBV10-3 with TRBJ2-7, with 7 positions matching TRBD1. Germline lookup yields CDR1 ENHRY and CDR2 SYGVKD. V lost 4 bases and J lost 5; bases outside the gene matches: 8. The CDR3 totals 14 residues. The CDR3 loop is CAISGQGWSHEQYF. The CDR3 DNA reads TGTGCCATCAGTGGACAGGGTTGGAGCCACGAGCAGTACTTC.

This clonotype was seen ten or more times. The chain carries TRBV5-6 and TRBJ1-1; D might be TRBD1 (5 bases). Trimming cost V 4 bases and J 5 bases, with 12 bases left between them. CDR3 size: 13 residues. Germline V gene data show CDR1 as SGHDT and CDR2 as YYEEEE. The CDR3 protein is CASSGGLETEAFF. CDR3 sequence (DNA): TGTGCCAGCAGCGGGGGACTAGAGACTGAAGCTTTCTTT. The full variable domain, its missing parts supplied by reference TRBV5-6 and TRBJ1-1, is DAGVTQSPTHLIKTRGQQVTLRCSPKSGHDTVSWYQQALGQGPQFIFQYYEEEERQRGNFPDRFSGHQFPNYSSELNVNALLLGDSALYLCASSGGLETEAFFGQGTRLTVV.

At least ten counts were recorded for this clonotype. The V gene is TRBV4-2, the J gene TRBJ2-2; D is undetermined. Looked up from germline, CDR1 is LGHNA and CDR2 is YNFKEQ. Between the trimmed V and J ends, which lost 3 bases and 2 bases, there was a span of 7 bases. The CDR3 consists of 14 residues. In nucleotides, the CDR3 is TGTGCCAGCAGCCACGTTACTAACACCGGGGAGCTGTTTTTT. Its translation is CASSHVTNTGELFF.

This clonotype was picked up many times. The V call is TRBV7-2, the J call TRBJ2-7; no clear D gene. This CDR3 is built from 13 residues. The germline V and J ends were trimmed by 5 bases and 3 bases, with 11 bases remaining between them. Per germline, CDR1 SGHTA and CDR2 FQGNSA. The CDR3 loop is CASSQPHNYEQYF. As DNA, the CDR3 is TGTGCCAGCAGCCAACCCCATAACTACGAGCAGTACTTC.

The chain's CDR3 is CASSFGAQGDSPLHF. The CDR3 DNA reads as TGTGCCAGCAGCTTTGGGGCCCAGGGAGATTCACCCCTCCACTTT. The chain uses TRBV11-2 and TRBJ1-6; possibly TRBD1 for D (5 bases). The germline CDR1 and CDR2 sequences are SGHAT and FQNNGV. V shed 3 bases and J shed 8 bases, with 14 bases lying between them. This CDR3 has 15 amino acids.

The chain couples TRBV20-1 to TRBJ2-5; 13 bases fit TRBD2. CDR1 and CDR2 from the germline V gene are DFQATT and SNEGSKA (reference sequence). The CDR3 consists of 15 residues. Germline trimming cut 7 bases from V and 0 bases from J; bases unmatched to any gene: 5. The CDR3 DNA is TGCAGTGTCGCGGGACTAGCGGGAAACCAAGAGACCCAGTACTTC. It translates to CSVAGLAGNQETQYF.

This clonotype was recorded a few times. This chain links TRBV5-4 with TRBJ2-2; 9 bases agree with TRBD2. This CDR3 has 15 residues. Germline CDR1 reads SGHNT; CDR2 reads YYREEE (reference sequence). J lost 6 bases, V lost 2 bases, and 5 bases had no gene match. The CDR3 sequence: CASSFAGGGPGELFF. In nucleotides, the CDR3 is TGTGCCAGCAGCTTCGCGGGAGGGGGGCCCGGGGAGCTGTTTTTT.

This clonotype was observed at least ten times. The gene calls are TRBV5-1 and TRBJ2-5; 9 nucleotides match TRBD2. Germline CDR1 and CDR2: SGHRS and YFSETQ. CDR3 length: 15 residues. J was trimmed by 4 bases and V by 4 bases; bases with no gene match: 8. CDR3 loop: CASSPPSGVSETQYF. The CDR3 nucleotides read TGCGCCAGCAGCCCGCCTAGCGGGGTATCAGAGACCCAGTACTTC.

A remark on this clonotype: With a much larger clone just one base away, this may be a read error. V gene TRBV20-1 combines with J gene TRBJ2-7, with 7 bases lining up with TRBD2. The CDR3 is 15 amino acids. V was pared by 6 bases and J by 5 bases, with 16 bases of the junction left unmatched. Germline CDR1 DFQATT, CDR2 SNEGSKA (reference sequence). CDR3 sequence: CSAQKLAAGTNEQYF. In DNA form, the CDR3 reads TGCAGTGCCCAAAAGCTGGCAGCGGGGACCAACGAGCAGTACTTC.

Ten or more counts support this clonotype. V usage is TRBV29-1 and J usage is TRBJ2-7, with a tentative D call TRBD2 (6 bases). Germline CDR1 and CDR2: SQVTM and ANQGSEA. Trimming left V 7 bases short and J 2 bases short, with 15 bases between. The CDR3 extends over 13 amino acids. The CDR3 protein is CSDQRARTYEQYF. DNA of the CDR3: TGCAGCGACCAGCGGGCCCGCACCTACGAGCAGTACTTC.

This clonotype was counted many times. The CDR3 region is CASSLVSGLGMNTEAFF. For the CDR3, the DNA is TGTGCCAGCAGCCTCGTTTCGGGGTTGGGGATGAACACTGAAGCTTTCTTT. J is TRBJ1-1 and V is TRBV4-2; no clear D. Trimming removed 4 bases at V and 0 bases at J, with 18 bases between. The CDR3 is made up of 17 amino acids. Germline lookup yields CDR1 LGHNA and CDR2 YNFKEQ.

The chain joins TRBV9 to TRBJ1-4, with no clear D. V was cut by 0 bases and J by 10 bases, with 13 bases left in between. CDR3 length: 14 residues. Germline CDR1 is SGDLS and CDR2 is YYNGEE. The CDR3 reads CASSVATWEGKLFF. The CDR3 DNA sequence: TGTGCCAGCAGCGTAGCTACGTGGGAAGGAAAACTGTTTTTT.

This clonotype was seen many times. The chain is built from TRBV29-1 and TRBJ2-5; D not resolved. V was shortened by 2 bases and J by 4 bases, with 14 bases between the two germline ends. Germline V lookup: CDR1 SQVTM, CDR2 ANQGSEA. The CDR3 sequence is 14 residues long. CDR3 DNA: TGCAGCGTTGAAATCGGCTGGCGGCGAGAGACCCAGTACTTC. It encodes CSVEIGWRRETQYF.

Notes on this clonotype: Just one base apart from a much larger clone, this may be a read error. This sequence joins TRBV6-1 and TRBJ1-5, with 8 bases lining up with TRBD1. CDR1 MNHNS and CDR2 SASEGT come from the germline V gene. The length of the CDR3 is 14 residues. Trimming at V came to 6 bases and at J to 5 bases, leaving 6 bases not matched to a gene. CDR3 in amino acids: CASRTGAGYQPQHF. The DNA of the CDR3 is TGTGCCAGCAGGACAGGGGCCGGGTATCAGCCCCAGCATTTT.